This T cell receptor (beta chain) was sequenced during a study of shared clonotypes between healthy human individuals. About the research overall: The people who gave samples were a couple of women and three men aged 18 to 49. Researchers assigned three CD4 naive, three CD4 memory, two CD8 naive and one CD8 memory plate to each donor.

The donors were adults (healthy and HIV-negative) with no recent acute infections or vaccinations. Within Nashville, Tennessee resided all donors, each a Caucasian adult. TCRdb's table, derived via immunoSEQ multiplex PCR, lists solely in-frame clones and lacks some. Of about 980,000 clones listed, approximately 76% were seen once; the top ten hold 1.5%. The material sequenced was memory CD4+ T cells sorted from blood. This sample's subset: CD45RA-negative fraction. The sequence was obtained from a man between 18 and 35 years old in good health.

The CDR3 protein is CASSPGISAYEQYF. CDR3 sequence (DNA): TGCGCCAGCAGCCCCGGGATTTCGGCCTACGAGCAGTACTTC. This chain connects TRBV4-3 to TRBJ2-7, with D perhaps matching TRBD2 (5 bases). The CDR3 has 14 residues. V was clipped by 4 bases and J by 2 bases, with 12 bases between them. Germline V CDR1 and CDR2: LGHNA, YSLEER.